Detailed here is one TCR beta chain. This sample is part of a study of blood T cell repertoires in COVID-19. Profiling relied on immunoSEQ multiplex PCR, and the TCRdb table lists in-frame clones only, not all of them. The sample gives roughly 300,000 clones, roughly 90% of which show up once; 5% to 7% is in the top ten. CDR3 length equals 16 residues. Germline V gives CDR1 MNHEY, CDR2 SVGAGI. J gave up 5 bases and V 2 bases, and 3 bases lay outside the gene matches. This chain connects TRBV6-5 to TRBJ2-3; 14 bases align to TRBD2. Specimen: peripheral blood. This TCR was recovered from a man younger than 35 who had recovered from COVID-19. This CDR3 reads CASSYGTSGGGDTQYF. The CDR3 DNA is TGTGCCAGCAGTTACGGGACTAGCGGGGGTGGAGATACGCAGTATTTT.